Below, one TCR beta chain is given with its context. Its antigen is still unknown. The CDR3 sequence is 16 residues long. Per the germline V gene, CDR1 is SGDLS and CDR2 is YYNGEE. The ends lost 1 base at V and 1 base at J; junction bases unmatched: 1. TEMRA cells underwent FACS enrichment and CD8+ and CD4+ T cells underwent negative isolation. After extraction with the RNeasy kit, about 0.45 to 1 ug of the RNA was reverse transcribed using random hexamers. Multiplex immunoSEQ PCR targeted 54 Vbeta and 13 Jbeta TCR beta segments. TCRdb re-derived calls from the immunoSEQ multiplex PCR reads in MiXCR, one entry per CDR3 protein. The repertoire holds some 150,000 distinct CDR3 sequences, 90% to 95% seen once, with 0.21% in the top ten. The data stem from a study of CD8 T cells in Susac syndrome. Overall study results and limits: An acknowledgment was made by the study that its TCR sequencing and HLA analysis involved relatively few individuals.

This receptor was obtained from a human donor with multiple sclerosis. The sequencing sample was made of CD8+ T cells from PBMCs. This chain links TRBV9 with TRBJ2-3; 12 bases map to TRBD2. The CDR3 here is CASSVRLAGGTDTQYF. DNA of the CDR3: TGTGCCAGCAGCGTAAGACTAGCGGGGGGCACAGATACGCAGTATTTT.